A selection of T cell receptor beta chains follows, all from one sample in a study of T-cell reconstitution after alpha-beta-depleted transplantation in children. TCRdb independently ran MiXCR on the PCR reads; one entry per CDR3 protein. The sample yields roughly 500,000 distinct CDR3 sequences, approximately 32% seen once. The sequencing used PBMCs from the stem cell graft donor, collected from the stem cell graft. The receptors come from a human donor who donated a stem cell graft to a child with aplastic anemia. Both conserved end residues are part of each CDR3. Each record gives: clone size, D gene, V gene, J gene, CDR3 protein, CDR3 DNA. A D gene is named only where the DNA matches it firmly. Size is omitted from some rows. Given values are once, few, many or a class for expanded clones.

>-|-|TRBV12-3/TRBV12-4|TRBJ2-7
CASSLGPTTSEQYF
TGTGCCAGCAGTTTAGGACCGACCACATCCGAGCAGTACTTC
>-|TRBD2|TRBV24-1|TRBJ2-1
CATSVSSGVYNEQFF
TGTGCCACCAGTGTAAGCAGCGGGGTCTACAATGAGCAGTTCTTC
>-|-|TRBV12-3/TRBV12-4|TRBJ2-3
CASSRTVINTDTQYF
TGTGCCAGCAGTAGGACCGTAATAAACACAGATACGCAGTATTTT
>few|-|TRBV6-5|TRBJ1-1
CASSSLQEQWTEAFF
TGTGCCAGCAGTTCCCTACAGGAACAGTGGACTGAAGCTTTCTTT
>-|-|TRBV6-1|TRBJ1-2
CASSELGERYYGYTF
TGTGCCAGCAGTGAACTCGGGGAAAGGTACTATGGCTACACCTTC
>-|-|TRBV6-5|TRBJ1-1
CASSYNRGAANTEAFF
TGTGCCAGCAGTTACAATAGAGGGGCCGCGAACACTGAAGCTTTCTTT
>few|TRBD1|TRBV29-1|TRBJ1-5
CSVGGQGNQPQHF
TGCAGCGTTGGGGGACAGGGCAATCAGCCCCAGCATTTT
>-|-|TRBV27|TRBJ2-3
CASSLIRTGAGIGDTQYF
TGTGCCAGCAGTTTAATTCGCACGGGAGCCGGAATAGGAGATACGCAGTATTTT
>-|TRBD1|TRBV7-2|TRBJ1-6
CASSKDRVVNNSPLHF
TGTGCCAGCAGCAAGGACAGGGTAGTGAATAATTCACCCCTCCACTTT
>few|TRBD2|TRBV3-1|TRBJ2-1
CASSHNSGSNEQFF
TGTGCCAGCAGCCACAATAGCGGGAGTAATGAGCAGTTCTTC
>-|TRBD1|TRBV6-1|TRBJ2-5
CASSHSRDRQRTQYF
TGTGCCAGCAGTCATTCCCGGGACAGGCAACGGACCCAGTACTTC
>-|TRBD2|TRBV7-2|TRBJ2-1
CASSSLAGVVYNEQFF
TGTGCCAGCAGCTCATTAGCGGGAGTTGTCTACAATGAGCAGTTCTTC
>few|-|TRBV7-8|TRBJ1-1
CASSFRWTNTEAFF
TGTGCCAGCAGCTTCCGCTGGACGAACACTGAAGCTTTCTTT
>-|-|TRBV7-9|TRBJ1-2
CASRRGSSYGYTF
TGTGCCAGCAGAAGAGGCAGCAGCTATGGCTACACCTTC
>-|-|TRBV28|TRBJ2-7
CASRQAYEQYF
TGTGCCAGCCGTCAGGCCTACGAGCAGTACTTC
>once|TRBD2|TRBV14|TRBJ2-5
CASSPRTSGGARTQYF
TGTGCCAGCAGCCCTCGGACTAGCGGAGGGGCGCGGACCCAGTACTTC
>-|-|TRBV20-1|TRBJ2-5
CSDVTLQETQYF
TGCAGTGATGTGACGCTCCAAGAGACCCAGTACTTC
>-|-|TRBV9|TRBJ2-2
CASSVGADGNTGELFF
TGTGCCAGCAGCGTAGGGGCTGATGGGAACACCGGGGAGCTGTTTTTT
>few|-|TRBV28|TRBJ2-3
CAGGGGPVDTQYF
TGTGCTGGAGGGGGAGGGCCAGTGGATACGCAGTATTTT
>-|-|TRBV4-3|TRBJ1-1
CASSLWDMNTEAFF
TGCGCCAGCAGCCTTTGGGACATGAACACTGAAGCTTTCTTT
>few|-|TRBV20-1|TRBJ2-5
CSATSRGGKTQYF
TGCAGTGCTACCTCCAGGGGTGGGAAGACCCAGTACTTC
>few|-|TRBV25-1|TRBJ2-1
CASTWGGPNEQFF
TGTGCCAGCACCTGGGGGGGGCCAAATGAGCAGTTCTTC
>-|-|TRBV4-3|TRBJ2-7
CASSQFHGNSYEQYF
TGCGCCAGCAGCCAATTCCATGGGAACTCCTACGAGCAGTACTTC
>-|TRBD1|TRBV20-1|TRBJ1-4
CSALRTGGSWEKLFF
TGCAGTGCTCTACGGACAGGGGGCAGTTGGGAAAAACTGTTTTTT
>-|-|TRBV7-9|TRBJ2-1
CATEIRSGDSDEQFF
TGTGCCACCGAGATTAGAAGCGGAGACTCGGATGAGCAGTTCTTC
>-|-|TRBV4-3|TRBJ2-3
CASSQDASGTDTQYF
TGCGCCAGCAGCCAAGATGCGTCAGGCACAGATACGCAGTATTTT
>-|-|TRBV9|TRBJ1-1
CASSAGDSTEAFF
TGTGCCAGCAGCGCAGGGGATTCGACTGAAGCTTTCTTT
>-|TRBD1|TRBV28|TRBJ2-7
CASSGQGREQYF
TGTGCCAGCAGCGGACAGGGGCGCGAGCAGTACTTC
>-|-|TRBV20-1|TRBJ2-1
CSARDVSGLSSYNEQFF
TGCAGTGCTCGGGACGTCAGCGGTCTAAGCTCCTACAATGAGCAGTTCTTC
>-|-|TRBV12-3/TRBV12-4|TRBJ2-7
CASTPFRGIGKAYEQYF
TGTGCCAGCACCCCCTTCCGGGGCATCGGAAAAGCCTACGAGCAGTACTTC
>-|-|TRBV10-3|TRBJ2-3
CAIQEQPFTDTQYF
TGTGCCATCCAGGAACAGCCATTCACAGATACGCAGTATTTT
>few|-|TRBV7-9|TRBJ1-2
CASSVYRDNNYGYTF
TGTGCCAGCAGCGTATACCGGGACAATAACTATGGCTACACCTTC
>-|-|TRBV5-1|TRBJ1-2
CASSLQAGTNYGYTF
TGCGCCAGCAGCTTGCAGGCAGGGACTAACTATGGCTACACCTTC
>-|-|TRBV6-5|TRBJ2-7
CASSYSGASWGYEQYF
TGTGCCAGCAGTTACTCGGGGGCATCCTGGGGCTACGAGCAGTACTTC
>few|TRBD1|TRBV4-3|TRBJ1-1
CASRYQVGQGFEAFF
TGCGCCAGCAGATACCAAGTTGGACAGGGATTTGAAGCTTTCTTT
>-|-|TRBV29-1|TRBJ1-1
CSVAPLNRVDPEAFF
TGCAGCGTTGCCCCACTAAACAGGGTCGATCCTGAAGCTTTCTTT
>-|-|TRBV5-1|TRBJ2-1
CASSWSRNEQFF
TGCGCCAGCAGCTGGAGCCGGAATGAGCAGTTCTTC
>-|-|TRBV9|TRBJ2-1
CASSVEGGGDEQFF
TGTGCCAGCAGCGTAGAAGGAGGGGGGGATGAGCAGTTCTTC
>few|-|TRBV30|TRBJ1-2
CAWSQGRGDGYTF
TGTGCCTGGAGTCAGGGAAGGGGGGACGGCTACACCTTC
>-|-|TRBV7-2|TRBJ1-6
CASSLQLPVFGSPLHF
TGTGCCAGCAGCTTACAGCTCCCCGTCTTTGGTTCACCCCTCCACTTT
>few|-|TRBV18|TRBJ2-1
CASSPIGTNYNEQFF
TGTGCCAGCTCACCGATAGGGACAAACTACAATGAGCAGTTCTTC
>-|TRBD1|TRBV4-3|TRBJ2-7
CASSQVRGLADEQYF
TGCGCCAGCAGCCAAGTCAGGGGGTTGGCTGACGAGCAGTACTTC
>-|TRBD1|TRBV19|TRBJ2-1
CASSWGQGLDNEQFF
TGTGCCAGTAGTTGGGGACAGGGGTTAGACAATGAGCAGTTCTTC
>-|-|TRBV20-1|TRBJ1-1
CSVSGRMNTEAFF
TGCAGTGTTTCAGGACGGATGAACACTGAAGCTTTCTTT
>-|-|TRBV7-3|TRBJ1-2
CASSSRDDSYGYTF
TGTGCCAGCAGCTCCCGGGACGACTCCTATGGCTACACCTTC
>many|-|TRBV20-1|TRBJ1-1
CSASQTEAFF
TGCAGTGCTAGTCAGACTGAAGCTTTCTTT
>-|TRBD2|TRBV4-3|TRBJ2-1
CASSQGSTSGYNEQFF
TGCGCCAGCAGCCAAGGTTCAACTAGCGGATACAATGAGCAGTTCTTC
>-|-|TRBV5-1|TRBJ1-2
CASSWVGRSYGYTF
TGCGCCAGCAGCTGGGTGGGACGGAGCTATGGCTACACCTTC
>-|-|TRBV20-1|TRBJ2-5
CSARGYGYQETQYF
TGCAGTGCTAGAGGTTACGGGTACCAAGAGACCCAGTACTTC
>-|TRBD1|TRBV6-2/TRBV6-3|TRBJ2-1
CASAGTEYNEEFF
TGTGCCAGCGCCGGGACAGAGTACAATGAGGAGTTCTTC
>few|-|TRBV27|TRBJ2-7
CASSRTEAYEQYF
TGTGCCAGCAGCCGAACGGAAGCCTACGAGCAGTACTTC
>few|-|TRBV18|TRBJ1-1
CASSQGVEGTEAFF
TGTGCCAGCTCACAGGGGGTCGAGGGCACTGAAGCTTTCTTT
>-|-|TRBV4-3|TRBJ1-1
CASSQDWTREWDTEAFF
TGCGCCAGCAGCCAAGATTGGACGAGGGAATGGGACACTGAAGCTTTCTTT
>-|-|TRBV25-1|TRBJ1-1
CANMGHKNTEAFF
TGTGCCAACATGGGACATAAGAACACTGAAGCTTTCTTT
>-|TRBD1|TRBV29-1|TRBJ2-3
CSVEDVRGLGDTQYF
TGCAGCGTTGAAGACGTCAGGGGGCTTGGAGATACGCAGTATTTT
>-|-|TRBV9|TRBJ1-1
CASSVYGYTEAFF
TGTGCCAGCAGCGTCTACGGTTACACTGAAGCTTTCTTT
>few|-|TRBV5-6|TRBJ1-1
CASSWGGRSGNTEAFF
TGTGCCAGCAGCTGGGGGGGAAGGTCGGGGAACACTGAAGCTTTCTTT